The entry below describes one TCR beta chain. Its target is not known. Other nucleotide sequences from this sample produce the same CDR3. This sample was included in a study of cytomegalovirus exposure and HLA in healthy donors. Study outcomes and limitations: A link between a missense DCLRE1C variant and TCR beta V- and J-gene trimming emerged from a later analysis. According to the study, around 180 TCR beta chains were cytomegalovirus-associated.

Germline V CDR1 and CDR2: SGHRS, YFSETQ. The CDR3 spans 14 residues. V was pared by 1 base and J by 0 bases, with 6 bases between. Everyone who donated was a healthy bone marrow donor. PCR involved 60 Vbeta and 13 Jbeta primers. TCRdb's table, derived via immunoSEQ multiplex PCR, lists solely in-frame clones and lacks some. The sample lists just under 250,000 clones; roughly 87% were seen once. This receptor was identified in a woman aged 40 to 55 in good health and CMV-seropositive. Sequenced: PBMCs. This rearrangement joins TRBV5-1 to TRBJ2-3; D may be TRBD1 (5 bases). The CDR3 nucleotides read TGCGCCAGCAGCTTGCAGGGAAGCACAGATACGCAGTATTTT. Its protein product is CASSLQGSTDTQYF.